This T cell receptor beta chain was documented in a study of T-cell memory formation after mild COVID-19 (dated by TCRdb to 2020 to 2023). For the wider study: TCR sequence clusters from the two donors were found to be largely donor specific. T-cell clones expanding and contracting after mild COVID-19 in a couple of donors were tracked by longitudinal TCRalpha and TCRbeta repertoire sequencing. The cohort comprised two young, previously healthy adult volunteers, one female and one male. Study-wide conclusions, independent of this receptor: The detection of some responding clones in pre-infection memory suggests that pre-existing cross-reactive memory T cells joined the SARS-CoV-2 response. SARS-CoV-2 specificity of the second-wave clones peaking on day 37 was not confirmed. The study covered only a couple of mild cases, and larger cohorts including severe cases with pre-infection samples were considered necessary. Contracting CD4+ clones appeared mostly in the CM and EM memory subsets, whereas CD8+ clones were enriched in EMRA. Clones that contracted from day 15 to 85 showed balanced CD4/CD8 phenotypes, whereas a second wave of clones that expanded from day 15 to 37 leaned towards CD4+.

For CDR1 and CDR2, the germline V gene lists MGHDK and SYGVNS. The V end loses 3 bases and the J end loses 0 bases, and a stretch of 3 bases separates them. From cysteine to phenylalanine, the CDR3 is 14 amino acids long. The sequence is cut down to CDR3 DNA, 42 bases in frame from base 1. PBMCs were isolated by Ficoll-Paque density gradient centrifugation. This clonotype was detected many times. Its antigen is currently not known. No much larger clonotype is one base removed from it; base qualities were not supplied. This sample was sequenced with an Illumina NovaSeq 6000. cDNA libraries for TCRalpha and TCRbeta were prepared by 5'RACE using constant-segment primers, with sample barcodes and unique molecular identifiers added. Trizol reagent was used to extract RNA from every sample. Amplification of the libraries took two PCR steps, and the second step added a second sample barcode plus Illumina TruSeq adapters. Sequencing of libraries was performed on an Illumina NovaSeq with 2 x 150 bp paired-end reads. In the source study's methods: With migec v1.2.7, reads were demultiplexed and then collapsed into UMI-guided consensus sequences. Using mixcr v2.1.11, the UMI consensuses were aligned to TRA and TRB V and J templates and assembled into clonotypes. A clonotype was counted as expanded or contracted only if both edgeR and NoisET called the change significant, with noise models trained on biological replicates. edgeR calls used a false discovery rate-adjusted p below 0.01 and a log2 fold-change threshold of 1. As an exploratory analysis of dynamics, PCA with hierarchical clustering was applied to max-normalized trajectories of the 1000 most abundant clonotypes. Separately sequenced CD4+ and CD8+ repertoires were used to assign a CD4 or CD8 phenotype to each responding clone. In-frame beta chains were kept once TCRdb had trimmed the public reads at Q25 with fastp and called clones with MiXCR. Each entry merges the rows of one CDR3 protein and shows their most common DNA and genes. The V and J calls reflect TCRdb's pipeline rather than the authors' work. The sample contains 100,000 to 130,000 distinct CDR3 sequences, 15% to 20% of them found a single time. Less than 6.5% of the sample is in the top ten clones.

The chain is assembled from TRBV25-1 and TRBJ2-6, with the D gene not clear enough to name. This TCR came from a young man who had mild COVID-19 (a few samples of this study predate the infection). The sample titles of this study are shuffled in the database, so cell type and time point are left out; the donor was told from shared clones. Specimen: PBMCs or a T cell subset sorted from them (not recorded which). The CDR3 in this case is CASSDNSGANVLTF. The DNA sequence is TGTGCCAGCAGTGACAACTCTGGGGCCAACGTCCTGACTTTC.